Presented here are 17 T cell receptor beta chains from one specimen sequenced in a study of blood T cell repertoires in COVID-19. Data came from immunoSEQ multiplex PCR; TCRdb stores just in-frame clones and leaves some out. The table shows about 140,000 clones, with approximately 85% occurring only once. The sample comprised peripheral blood. These receptors originate from a woman aged 80 or over with acute or convalescent COVID-19.

CDR3 sequence: CASSSPTSGRGNEQFF. In DNA, the CDR3 is TGTGCCAGCAGTTCCCCGACTAGCGGGAGAGGTAATGAGCAGTTCTTC. The chain recombines TRBV27 with TRBJ2-1; TRBD2 aligns across 12 bases. The junction had 8 bases not matched to a gene; V was cut back by 4 bases and J by 7 bases. The CDR3 has 16 residues. CDR1 MNHEY and CDR2 SMNVEV come from the germline V gene (reference sequence).

J is TRBJ1-1 and V is TRBV30; no reliable D call. There are 16 residues in the CDR3. Trimming took 4 bases from V and 0 from J, leaving 18 bases between them. Germline CDR1 GTSNPN, CDR2 SVGIG (reference sequence). The CDR3 DNA reads as TGTGCCTGGAACACGAAGGAGCGAAACATGAACACTGAAGCTTTCTTT. It specifies CAWNTKERNMNTEAFF. Drawing the rest from reference TRBV30 and TRBJ1-1, the complete variable domain is SQTIHQWPATLVQPVGSPLSLECTVEGTSNPNLYWYRQAAGRGLQLLFYSVGIGQISSEVPQNLSASRPQDRQFILSSKKLLLSDSGFYLCAWNTKERNMNTEAFFGQGTRLTVV.

This clone appeared a single time. The chain has TRBV3-1 (or the pseudogene TRBV3-2) and TRBJ2-5; TRBD2 agrees at 9 bases. CDR1 is LGHDT, CDR2 YNNKEL, per germline (reference sequence). V lost 0 bases to trimming and J lost 7 bases; unmatched junction nucleotides: 6. The CDR3 is 15 amino acids. The DNA for the CDR3 is TGTGCCAGCAGCCAAGATTTGCTAGCGGGGCGGACCCAGTACTTC. Translating it yields CASSQDLLAGRTQYF.

This clone was recorded only once. The chain couples TRBV27 to TRBJ2-1; 8 bases match TRBD2. CDR1 and CDR2 (germline): MNHEY, SMNVEV (reference sequence). The junction had 4 bases not matched to a gene; V was cut back by 6 bases and J by 0 bases. The CDR3 has 15 residues. CDR3 bases: TGTGCCAGCAGCAAAGCGGGGGTCTCCTACAATGAGCAGTTCTTC. Encoded protein: CASSKAGVSYNEQFF.

This clone was recorded only once. The CDR3 is CSASKSPGANTEAFF. Written as DNA, the CDR3 is TGCAGTGCTAGTAAGTCTCCGGGAGCTAACACTGAAGCTTTCTTT. V and J are TRBV20-1 and TRBJ1-1, with no clear D. The CDR3 extends over 15 amino acids. V lost 3 bases and J lost 2, with 16 bases in between. The germline CDR1 and CDR2 sequences are DFQATT and SNEGSKA (reference sequence).

The chain couples TRBV12-5 to TRBJ2-1, with TRBD1 matching over 11 bases. J was trimmed by 5 bases and V by 6 bases; bases with no gene match: 6. The CDR3 extends over 15 amino acids. CDR1 is LGHNT and CDR2 is FRNRAP in the germline V gene. CDR3 DNA: TGTGCTAGTGGCCCCGGGACAGGGGGGAACAATGAGCAGTTCTTC. It yields the protein CASGPGTGGNNEQFF.

V and J are TRBV11-3 and TRBJ2-1, with 12 positions matching TRBD2. V was clipped by 6 bases and J by 10 bases; unmatched bases: 10. CDR1 is SGHNT, CDR2 YENEEA, per germline. The CDR3 is 15 residues long. Here the CDR3 DNA reads TGTGCCAGCAGTCCCCTAGCGGGGGGGCCGCAGGAGCAGTTCTTC. The encoded protein is CASSPLAGGPQEQFF.

This chain links TRBV13 with TRBJ2-7; 7 nucleotides align to TRBD1. CDR3 length equals 15 residues. V dropped 4 bases and J dropped 0; count of bases not matched to a gene: 6. The germline gives CDR1 PRHDT, CDR2 FYEKMQ (reference sequence). CDR3 sequence reads: CASSSDRASSYEQYF. The CDR3 bases are TGTGCCAGCAGCTCCGACAGGGCGAGCTCCTACGAGCAGTACTTC.

This chain's CDR3 is CAIGAGLGGANVLTF. The CDR3 DNA is TGTGCCATCGGCGCGGGCTTAGGTGGGGCCAACGTCCTGACTTTC. The chain combines TRBV10-3 with TRBJ2-6, with D maybe TRBD2 (5 bases). The CDR3 sequence is 15 residues long. Trimming stripped 8 bases from V and 3 bases from J, with 14 bases between. CDR1 is ENHRY, CDR2 SYGVKD, per germline.

The chain has TRBV15 and TRBJ2-7; D is unclear. Trimming took 0 bases from V and 0 from J, leaving 9 bases between them. The CDR3 covers 15 residues. CDR1 is LNHNV, CDR2 YYDKDF, per germline (reference sequence). The CDR3 nucleotides read TGTGCCACCAGCAGAGATCTGGGCAGCTCCTACGAGCAGTACTTC. Translation gives CATSRDLGSSYEQYF.

CDR3 coding DNA: TGCAGTGCTAGTGGGGGAGGAAACTATGGCTACACCTTC. The encoded protein is CSASGGGNYGYTF. This chain links TRBV20-1 with TRBJ1-2; TRBD1 might be the D (5 bases). With 3 bases removed from V and 2 bases from J, the gap between germline ends came to 10 bases. The germline CDR1 and CDR2 sequences are DFQATT and SNEGSKA (reference sequence). CDR3 size: 13 residues.

V and J are TRBV15 and TRBJ2-5, with D possibly being TRBD2 (6 bases). The CDR3 has 14 residues. The germline V gene encodes CDR1 LNHNV and CDR2 YYDKDF (reference sequence). Trimming removed 1 base at V and 2 bases at J, with 8 bases between. The CDR3 bases are TGTGCCACCAGCAGAGGGGCGGGGCAAGAGACCCAGTACTTC. Amino acid sequence: CATSRGAGQETQYF.

In this sample, this clone turned up once. CDR3 coding DNA: TGTGCCAGCAGTGAGAATAAATTCGGGGGTTGGACCTTC. This encodes CASSENKFGGWTF. The V gene is TRBV2, the J gene TRBJ1-2; D is perhaps TRBD1 (5 bases). Trimming pared 3 bases from V and 14 bases from J, leaving 19 bases between. Looked up from germline, CDR1 is SNHLY and CDR2 is FYNNEI. The CDR3 extends over 13 amino acids.

This clone was seen a few times. The J gene is TRBJ2-3, the V gene TRBV6-2 or TRBV6-3; 7 bases align to TRBD2. The V and J ends lost 2 bases and 5 bases, in that order; junction bases with no gene match: 10. This CDR3 comprises 16 residues. The germline V gene has CDR1 MNHEY and CDR2 SVGEGT. CDR3 sequence reads: CASSYNRGSSVDTQYF. For the CDR3, the DNA is TGTGCCAGCAGTTACAATCGCGGGAGCTCCGTAGATACGCAGTATTTT.

V is TRBV27 and J is TRBJ1-4; TRBD1 might be the D (5 bases). The germline V gene encodes CDR1 MNHEY and CDR2 SMNVEV (reference sequence). The CDR3 spans 15 residues. Trimming shortened V by 8 bases and J by 3 bases, and 16 bases separated the two germline ends. CDR3 DNA sequence: TGTGCCAGCCGGGGGTTCTGGGGGGCTAATGAAAAACTGTTTTTT. It encodes CASRGFWGANEKLFF.

This clone appeared a few times. The V call is TRBV6-5, the J call TRBJ1-1, with D possibly being TRBD1 (5 bases). With 3 bases removed from V and 7 bases from J, the gap between germline ends came to 18 bases. CDR1 and CDR2 (germline): MNHEY, SVGAGI. The CDR3 loop spans 15 amino acids. CDR3 sequence (DNA): TGTGCCAGCAGTTATCGGTTCGGAGGGACTTTTGAAGCTTTCTTT. Its translation: CASSYRFGGTFEAFF.

The CDR3, as DNA: TGTGCCAGCAGTGGCCAGGCCGGCACTGAAGCTTTCTTT. Translation gives CASSGQAGTEAFF. The rearrangement joins TRBV6-4 to TRBJ1-1; D uncertain. Germline CDR1 and CDR2: MRHNA and SNTAGT. V was shortened by 4 bases and J by 4 bases, with 10 bases between the two germline ends. The CDR3 has 13 amino acids.